A single sample gave rise to the 8 T cell receptor beta chains below, sequenced in a study of T cells in Graves' hyperthyroidism and ophthalmopathy. RNA transcripts served as the template for amplifying TCR beta CDR3 regions. The HTBI primer set drove a first-round RT-PCR of the TCR CDR3. TCRdb itself ran the multiplex PCR reads through MiXCR, one entry per CDR3 protein. Of 500,000 to 800,000 distinct CDR3 sequences in the sample, about 45% were seen once. Sequences were obtained from peripheral blood or thyroid tissue (not recorded which). The receptors originated from an adult man with Graves' disease, either hyperthyroidism or ophthalmopathy (not recorded which).

The CDR3 DNA is TGTGCCAGCAGTGGGGGAAATCACTATAATTCACCCCTCCACTTT. Residues: CASSGGNHYNSPLHF. The chain joins TRBV7-8 to TRBJ1-6; the D gene is possibly TRBD1 (5 bases). CDR1 is SGHVS and CDR2 is FQNEAQ in the germline V gene. Trimming pared 6 bases from V and 3 bases from J, leaving 12 bases between. The CDR3 has 15 residues.

This clonotype was detected many times. This chain links TRBV7-8 with TRBJ1-1; D ambiguous. The V gene's germline CDR1 is SGHVS and CDR2 FQNEAQ. The CDR3 spans 14 residues. The V end was cut by 5 bases, the J end by 3 bases, with 13 bases between. The CDR3: CASSKQKRDTEAFF. CDR3 nucleotides: TGTGCCAGCAGCAAACAAAAACGGGACACTGAAGCTTTCTTT.

The chain has TRBV20-1 and TRBJ1-5, with 11 bases identical to TRBD1. V lost 3 bases, J lost 11 bases, and 6 bases stayed unmatched. The germline V gene encodes CDR1 DFQATT and CDR2 SNEGSKA (reference sequence). CDR3 length: 13 amino acids. The CDR3 region has the DNA TGCAGTGCTAGGCGGACAGGGGGCGCGTCCCAGCATTTT. Protein: CSARRTGGASQHF.

The chain couples TRBV20-1 to TRBJ2-7, with a tentative D call TRBD1 (5 bases). The CDR3 is 13 residues long. The germline V gene encodes CDR1 DFQATT and CDR2 SNEGSKA (reference sequence). Trimming took off 2 bases at V and 6 bases at J, with 14 bases between the two ends. The chain's CDR3 is CSARQGSLGEQYF. The CDR3 DNA is TGCAGTGCTAGACAGGGCAGTTTGGGCGAGCAGTACTTC.

Concerning this clonotype itself: A clone one base away is much larger, so this may be a read error. This chain joins TRBV2 and TRBJ2-6, with TRBD1 as a possible D gene (7 bases). The CDR3 contains 16 residues. Germline V gene sequence: CDR1 SNHLY, CDR2 FYNNEI. Trimming shortened V by 8 bases and J by 2 bases, and 16 bases separated the two germline ends. The CDR3 region has the DNA TGTGCCAGCGGAGGGGACAGTAGCCCTGGGGCCAACGTCCTGACTTTC. This gives the protein CASGGDSSPGANVLTF. Based on the CDR3 plus reference TRBV2 and TRBJ2-6, the full variable domain is EPEVTQTPSHQVTQMGQEVILRCVPISNHLYFYWYRQILGQKVEFLVSFYNNEISEKSEIFDDQFSVERPDGSNFTLKIRSTKLEDSAMYFCASGGDSSPGANVLTFGAGSRLTVL.

Comments on this clonotype: This clone may be a read error of a much larger clone one base away. The chain joins TRBV10-2 to TRBJ1-1, with TRBD1 identical over 7 bases. Looked up from germline, CDR1 is WSHSY and CDR2 is SAAADI. V shed 3 bases and J 10 bases; nucleotides not matched to a gene: 8. This CDR3 has 13 amino acids. The CDR3: CASSEPTGWGAFF. In nucleotides, the CDR3 is TGCGCCAGCAGTGAACCGACAGGGTGGGGAGCTTTCTTT.

The table lists this clonotype with a few counts. The V and J genes are TRBV4-2 and TRBJ2-5; 9 nucleotides line up with TRBD2. Trimming removed 0 bases from V and 2 bases from J; junction bases left unmatched: 4. Germline V gene data show CDR1 as LGHNA and CDR2 as YNFKEQ. This CDR3 spans 16 amino acids. The chain's CDR3 is CASSQEQAGGQETQYF. The CDR3 DNA reads as TGTGCCAGCAGCCAAGAACAGGCGGGGGGGCAAGAGACCCAGTACTTC.

The chain uses TRBV19 and TRBJ1-3; no clear D. Trimming left V 1 base short and J 4 bases short, with 5 bases between. CDR3 length: 13 amino acids. The V gene's germline CDR1 is LNHDA and CDR2 SQIVND (reference sequence). DNA for the CDR3: TGTGCCAGTAGTATAGCCTTCGGAAACACCATATATTTT. It is translated as CASSIAFGNTIYF.